This record looks at one TCR beta chain sequence and its context. Its antigen is still unknown. Germline V gives CDR1 SQVTM, CDR2 ANQGSEA. Trimming cost V 4 bases and J 1 base, with 13 bases left between them. The CDR3 loop spans 14 amino acids. This record belongs to a study of cytomegalovirus exposure and HLA in healthy donors. The PCR ran on 60 Vbeta and 13 Jbeta primers. Sequencing was performed with immunoSEQ multiplex PCR; in TCRdb, only in-frame clones are kept and a portion is missing. Of around 150,000 clones listed, 65% to 85% are singletons. Points from the study as a whole: Indistinguishability led to the exclusion of some V segments, TRBV6-2 and TRBV6-3 included. Diagnosis of cytomegalovirus status made by the classifier reportedly showed high specificity and sensitivity. Among TCR beta chains, those listed as cytomegalovirus-associated numbered more than 150. Immune exposure was documented only through CMV serostatus.

Sequenced input: PBMCs. The chain uses TRBV29-1 and TRBJ1-1; the D gene is possibly TRBD1 (6 bases). This clonotype originated in a male donor in good health and CMV-seronegative. CDR3 protein: CSVALGQTNTEAFF. The CDR3 DNA follows: TGCAGCGTTGCCCTGGGACAAACGAACACTGAAGCTTTCTTT. Based on the CDR3 plus reference TRBV29-1 and TRBJ1-1, the full variable domain is SAVISQKPSRDICQRGTSLTIQCQVDSQVTMMFWYRQQPGQSLTLIATANQGSEATYESGFVIDKFPISRPNLTFSTLTVSNMSPEDSSIYLCSVALGQTNTEAFFGQGTRLTVV.